These T cell receptor beta chains were read from a single sample in a study of control samples from healthy donors and cancer patients. The table came from immunoSEQ multiplex PCR; TCRdb's copy has only in-frame clones and leaves some out. In the table there are 95,000 to 150,000 clones, more than 70% of which are singletons. The sample was blood. All receptors come from a man over 45 in good health. The CDR3 runs from the conserved cysteine through the conserved F or W.

J	V	CDR3
TRBJ1-1	TRBV7-2	CASSRQRTEAFF
TRBJ1-6	TRBV30	CAWSSSKPLHF
TRBJ2-5	TRBV6-5	CASRETLQETQYF
TRBJ2-7	TRBV19	CASSIPGSDEQYF
TRBJ2-1	TRBV27	CASSFSHNEQFF
TRBJ2-1	TRBV5-5	CAAAPEDRGRNEQFF
TRBJ1-2	TRBV11-3	CASSPQWGYTF
TRBJ2-5	TRBV6-1	CASGLTERQETQYF
TRBJ2-3	TRBV7-9	CASSLGRGNTDTQYF
TRBJ1-2	TRBV5-6	CASSRDADGYTF
TRBJ2-1	TRBV7-9	CASSPLGGPLNEQFF
TRBJ2-3	TRBV19	CASSIGDRADTQYF
TRBJ1-1	TRBV27	CASSDRTAEAFF
TRBJ2-1	TRBV27	CAIWGPNNEQFF
TRBJ2-3	TRBV30	CAWKRQGSDTQYF
TRBJ2-3	TRBV14	CASSQDWVDTQYF
TRBJ1-3	TRBV18	CASSPGQGLSGNTIYF
TRBJ1-2	TRBV5-1	CASSGGQLGTYGYTF
TRBJ2-1	TRBV6-5	CASIGGNEQFF
TRBJ1-5	TRBV2	CASRPQGNQPQHF
TRBJ1-5	TRBV30	CAWSGAGGNQPQHF
TRBJ1-1	TRBV4-3	CASSQGQGIGEAFF
TRBJ1-2	TRBV5-1	CASSPPGQWYGYTF
TRBJ2-1	TRBV10-2	CASSPQGGEQFF
TRBJ1-4	TRBV10-3	CAISDQTGVNEKLFF
TRBJ1-2	TRBV7-2	CASSLATGDGYTF
TRBJ1-2	TRBV5-5	CASSLEGGANYGYTF
TRBJ1-1	TRBV5-1	CASSSLGRGEAFF
TRBJ1-3	TRBV3-1/TRBV3-2	CASSQGGGTNGNTIYF
TRBJ2-2	TRBV5-4	CASSWDSEDTGELFF
TRBJ1-5	TRBV27	CASRRGPGNQPQHF
TRBJ1-1	TRBV7-9	CASSPGGTDAFF
TRBJ2-3	TRBV27	CASSLKVTDTQYF
TRBJ1-2	TRBV11-2	CASSSPGWTGAESGGYTF
TRBJ1-2	TRBV10-3	CAISKGQENGYTF
TRBJ1-1	TRBV4-3	CASSHAQGGNTEAFF
TRBJ2-7	TRBV6-5	CASRGDTYEQYF
TRBJ2-7	TRBV10-1	CASSERTTTPYEQYF
TRBJ2-1	TRBV19	CASSTLQGASYNEQFF
TRBJ1-6	TRBV30	CASQGPYNSPLHF
TRBJ2-7	TRBV10-3	CAISDSMRVGAYEQYF
TRBJ1-2	TRBV12-3/TRBV12-4	CASSGLQGSGYTF